What follows are 26 T cell receptor beta chains derived from one specimen sequenced in a study of Tregs in tolerant kidney transplant recipients. TCRdb's copy holds only in-frame clones and misses some; the assay was immunoSEQ multiplex PCR. This sample carries roughly 20,000 clones, about three fifths of them seen once, and the ten largest clones take roughly 3.5%. The antigens these receptors bind are not known. Source material: Tregs from blood cultured with allogeneic cells. All receptors derive from a human donor in good health.

To note about this clone: Other DNA sequences within the sample encode an identical CDR3. This sequence joins TRBV7-3 and TRBJ1-1; no firm D call. Germline assignment: CDR1 SGHTA and CDR2 FQGTGA. V shed 3 bases and J shed 1 base, with 6 bases lying between them. The CDR3 loop spans 13 amino acids. The CDR3 sequence: CASSFGRNTEAFF. The CDR3 nucleotides read TGTGCCAGCAGCTTCGGGAGGAACACTGAAGCTTTCTTT. Combining the CDR3 with reference TRBV7-3 and TRBJ1-1 gives the whole variable domain GAGVSQTPSNKVTEKGKYVELRCDPISGHTALYWYRQSLGQGPEFLIYFQGTGAADDSGLPNDRFFAVRPEGSVSTLKIQRTERGDSAVYLCASSFGRNTEAFFGQGTRLTVV.

The rearrangement links TRBV2 to TRBJ1-5; D remains ambiguous. Per germline, CDR1 SNHLY and CDR2 FYNNEI. The CDR3 is made up of 14 amino acids. Trimming removed 6 bases from V and 1 base from J, with 10 bases in between. The CDR3 bases are TGTGCCAGCAGACCGAGTAACAGCAATCAGCCCCAGCATTTT. Encoded protein: CASRPSNSNQPQHF.

The chain carries TRBV7-2 and TRBJ2-1; 10 positions match TRBD1. CDR1 SGHTA and CDR2 FQGNSA come from the germline V gene. With V trimmed by 5 bases and J by 7 bases, 14 bases remained unmatched. The CDR3 has 17 amino acids. CDR3 sequence: CASSPRTGTGASNEQFF. The CDR3 bases are TGTGCCAGCAGCCCCCGTACCGGGACAGGGGCGTCAAATGAGCAGTTCTTC. The full variable domain, its missing parts supplied by reference TRBV7-2 and TRBJ2-1, is GAGVSQSPSNKVTEKGKDVELRCDPISGHTALYWYRQSLGQGLEFLIYFQGNSAPDKSGLPSDRFSAERTGGSVSTLTIQRTQQEDSAVYLCASSPRTGTGASNEQFFGPGTRLTVL.

The chain recombines TRBV7-9 with TRBJ1-4, with D uncertain. CDR3 size: 13 residues. V lost 2 bases and J 7 bases, leaving 8 bases between the germline ends. Germline loops: CDR1 SEHNR, CDR2 FQNEAQ (reference sequence). In DNA form, the CDR3 reads TGTGCCAGCAGCTTACCTCAAGGTGAAAAACTGTTTTTT. Amino acids: CASSLPQGEKLFF.

This clone was seen a few times. The CDR3 spells CASSVELATDTQYF. CDR3 in DNA: TGTGCCAGCAGCGTAGAGTTAGCCACAGATACGCAGTATTTT. This rearrangement joins TRBV9 to TRBJ2-3; D gene ambiguous. Trimming shortened V by 0 bases and J by 2 bases, and 7 bases separated the two germline ends. The CDR3 has 14 residues. Per the germline V gene, CDR1 is SGDLS and CDR2 is YYNGEE.

This clone was seen only once. The chain employs TRBV30 and TRBJ2-1, with TRBD1 as a possible D gene (6 bases). Germline loops: CDR1 GTSNPN, CDR2 SVGIG (reference sequence). V was trimmed by 5 bases and J by 5 bases, leaving 10 bases between them. The CDR3 runs to 12 residues. The CDR3 region is CAWGWGHNEQFF. CDR3 bases: TGTGCCTGGGGTTGGGGGCACAATGAGCAGTTCTTC.

The chain is built from TRBV30 and TRBJ2-5; 13 bases fit TRBD2. J lost 4 bases, V lost 7 bases, and 6 bases had no gene match. CDR3 length equals 14 residues. Germline loops: CDR1 GTSNPN, CDR2 SVGIG (reference sequence). The CDR3 sequence is CAFGLAGVVETQYF. DNA for the CDR3: TGTGCCTTCGGACTAGCGGGAGTAGTAGAGACCCAGTACTTC.

This clone was observed a handful of times. The chain couples TRBV5-4 to TRBJ2-5, with 8 bases that match TRBD2. V dropped 1 base and J dropped 4; count of bases not matched to a gene: 0. CDR1 SGHNT and CDR2 YYREEE come from the germline V gene (reference sequence). The CDR3 is 13 amino acids. The DNA of the CDR3 is TGTGCCAGCAGCTTGACTAGCGGAGAGACCCAGTACTTC. It translates to CASSLTSGETQYF.

The chain couples TRBV6-5 to TRBJ2-7, with D uncertain. This CDR3 spans 13 amino acids. Germline CDR1 and CDR2: MNHEY and SVGAGI. With 8 bases removed from V and 1 base from J, the gap between germline ends came to 12 bases. In DNA form, the CDR3 reads TGTGCCAGCCCTTCGAGCGCTTCCTACGAGCAGTACTTC. This gives the protein CASPSSASYEQYF.

The rearrangement joins TRBV19 to TRBJ1-5, with 7 bases aligning to TRBD1. Germline V gene sequence: CDR1 LNHDA, CDR2 SQIVND (reference sequence). There are 15 residues in the CDR3. The junction had 7 bases not matched to a gene; V was cut back by 1 base and J by 7 bases. The CDR3 sequence: CASSIASTGSQPQHF. DNA of the CDR3: TGTGCCAGTAGTATAGCCTCGACAGGGTCCCAGCCCCAGCATTTT. The full variable domain, in which reference TRBV19 and TRBJ1-5 provide the parts outside the CDR3, is DGGITQSPKYLFRKEGQNVTLSCEQNLNHDAMYWYRQDPGQGLRLIYYSQIVNDFQKGDIAEGYSVSREKKESFPLTVTSAQKNPTAFYLCASSIASTGSQPQHFGDGTRLSIL.

This clone was observed a few times. The chain employs TRBV6-5 and TRBJ1-4; TRBD1 matches 8 bases. Trimming took 6 bases from V and 7 from J; bases not matched to a gene: 7. Germline values: CDR1 MNHEY, CDR2 SVGAGI. The CDR3 extends over 14 amino acids. For the CDR3, the DNA is TGTGCCAGCAGACCACAGGGGGGAGGTGAAAAACTGTTTTTT. Residues: CASRPQGGGEKLFF.

This chain joins TRBV6-5 and TRBJ1-1; no reliable D call. The CDR3 has 11 amino acids. Trimming removed 1 base at V and 7 bases at J, with 4 bases between. The germline CDR1 and CDR2 sequences are MNHEY and SVGAGI. The CDR3 protein is CASSYWNEAFF. The CDR3 nucleotides read TGTGCCAGCAGTTACTGGAATGAAGCTTTCTTT.

The CDR3 protein is CASSRPSGSIYEQYF. For the CDR3, the DNA is TGCGCCAGCAGCCGGCCTAGCGGGAGCATTTACGAGCAGTACTTC. V usage is TRBV5-1 and J usage is TRBJ2-7; 10 positions agree with TRBD2. Germline trimming cut 4 bases from V and 4 bases from J; bases unmatched to any gene: 8. The CDR3 is 15 amino acids. CDR1 is SGHRS and CDR2 is YFSETQ in the germline V gene. The full variable domain, with the rest looked up from reference TRBV5-1 and TRBJ2-7, is KAGVTQTPRYLIKTRGQQVTLSCSPISGHRSVSWYQQTPGQGLQFLFEYFSETQRNKGNFPGRFSGRQFSNSRSEMNVSTLELGDSALYLCASSRPSGSIYEQYFGPGTRLTVT.

This clone was counted between two and nine times. The rearrangement joins TRBV27 to TRBJ2-7; D ambiguous. The CDR3 contains 13 residues. Germline V CDR1 and CDR2: MNHEY, SMNVEV (reference sequence). V lost 5 bases and J 1 base, leaving 9 bases between the germline ends. CDR3 protein: CASSQTPSYEQYF. CDR3 sequence (DNA): TGTGCCAGCAGTCAGACACCTTCCTACGAGCAGTACTTC.

The V and J genes are TRBV6-5 and TRBJ2-7, with D perhaps being TRBD1 or TRBD2 (5 bases each). V was cut by 4 bases and J by 7 bases, with 5 bases left in between. Germline CDR1 is MNHEY and CDR2 is SVGAGI. The CDR3 runs to 10 residues. CDR3 sequence: CASSWGEQYF. CDR3 coding DNA: TGTGCCAGCAGTTGGGGGGAGCAGTACTTC.

V usage is TRBV7-8 and J usage is TRBJ1-5, with 7 nucleotides matching TRBD1. The V and J ends lost 1 base and 3 bases, in that order; junction bases with no gene match: 6. This CDR3 region has 16 residues. Germline CDR1 and CDR2: SGHVS and FQNEAQ. The CDR3 bases are TGTGCCAGCAGCTTAGTGCAGGGGGGAGTCAATCAGCCCCAGCATTTT. Residues: CASSLVQGGVNQPQHF.

A note on this clone: Other DNA sequences in this specimen translate into the identical CDR3. The chain carries TRBV11-2 and TRBJ1-5; TRBD1 is a possible D gene (6 bases). The CDR3 runs 13 residues. The germline gives CDR1 SGHAT, CDR2 FQNNGV. Deletions cut 2 bases from V and 6 bases from J, with 8 bases between. The CDR3 sequence: CASSLQGGQPQHF. The DNA of the CDR3 is TGTGCCAGCAGCTTACAAGGGGGTCAGCCCCAGCATTTT.

V usage is TRBV4-1 and J usage is TRBJ2-1; D unresolved. The germline gives CDR1 MGHRA, CDR2 YSYEKL. The V end was cut by 2 bases, the J end by 4 bases, with 12 bases between. There are 15 residues in the CDR3. The CDR3 sequence is CASSQLREGYNEQFF. The DNA for the CDR3 is TGCGCCAGCAGCCAATTAAGGGAAGGGTACAATGAGCAGTTCTTC.

This clone has a handful of counts. The rearrangement uses TRBV29-1 and TRBJ2-7; 9 bases match TRBD1. The CDR3 loop spans 15 amino acids. Losses at the gene ends were 2 bases for V and 4 bases for J; bases not matched to a gene: 9. The V gene's germline CDR1 is SQVTM and CDR2 ANQGSEA. In DNA, the CDR3 is TGCAGCGTTGAAAGCACAGGGGGCATCGGGTACGAGCAGTACTTC. This sequence encodes CSVESTGGIGYEQYF.

Note on this clone: A junction end diverges from the germline sequence, so it may reflect a read error. This sample also contains other DNA sequences that code for the same CDR3. As DNA, the CDR3 is TGTGCCACCAGCAGAGATCTCCAGGGACTAGGGAGATACAATGAGCAATTCTTC. Translated: CATSRDLQGLGRYNEQFF. The rearrangement joins TRBV15 to TRBJ2-1, with 8 nucleotides matching TRBD2. The germline V gene has CDR1 LNHNV and CDR2 YYDKDF (reference sequence). The length of the CDR3 is 18 residues.

The chain links TRBV4-1 to TRBJ2-1; TRBD1 matches 9 bases. Unmatched junction bases numbered 12, after V lost 4 bases and J lost 2 bases. The length of the CDR3 is 18 residues. CDR1 and CDR2 from the germline V gene are MGHRA and YSYEKL. CDR3 protein: CASSRIPSGTGPYNEQFF. For the CDR3, the DNA is TGCGCCAGCAGCCGGATTCCTTCCGGGACAGGGCCCTACAATGAGCAGTTCTTC.

This clone was found a few times. This chain uses TRBV30 with TRBJ2-3; tentative D call: TRBD2 (7 bases). Germline V gene lookup returns CDR1 GTSNPN and CDR2 SVGIG (reference sequence). The CDR3 totals 16 residues. The V gene lost 0 bases and the J gene lost 6 bases, with 19 bases spanning the gap. The chain's CDR3 is CAWSVGDTGGIDTQYF. The CDR3, as DNA: TGTGCCTGGAGTGTGGGGGATACGGGGGGCATTGATACGCAGTATTTT.

The chain combines TRBV18 with TRBJ2-5, with TRBD1 matching 8 bases. The germline V gene has CDR1 KGHSH and CDR2 LQKENI. The length of the CDR3 is 15 residues. Trimming at V came to 6 bases and at J to 4 bases, leaving 10 bases not matched to a gene. The CDR3: CASSRGNRGRETQYF. As DNA, the CDR3 is TGTGCCAGCTCGCGGGGAAACAGGGGGAGAGAGACCCAGTACTTC.

The chain recombines TRBV10-2 with TRBJ1-5; 8 bases fit TRBD1. The germline V gene has CDR1 WSHSY and CDR2 SAAADI. The V and J ends lost 7 bases and 1 base, in that order; junction bases with no gene match: 3. The CDR3 length is 14 residues. CDR3 sequence: CASTGQGSNQPQHF. The CDR3 nucleotides read TGCGCCAGCACCGGACAGGGAAGCAATCAGCCCCAGCATTTT.

This sequence joins TRBV18 and TRBJ1-1; TRBD1 might be the D (6 bases). V lost 6 bases and J 10 bases, leaving 15 bases between the germline ends. The CDR3 is 12 amino acids. The germline V gene has CDR1 KGHSH and CDR2 LQKENI. CDR3 amino acids: CASSAKGVSAFF. CDR3 sequence (DNA): TGTGCCAGCTCGGCCAAGGGGGTTTCAGCTTTCTTT.

This clone was picked up a small number of times. V gene TRBV6-1 combines with J gene TRBJ2-1, with D possibly being TRBD1 (6 bases). The CDR3 has 14 amino acids. V was pared by 4 bases and J by 2 bases, with 9 bases between. Germline values: CDR1 MNHNS, CDR2 SASEGT. CDR3 DNA: TGTGCCAGCAGTGCTCGGACAGCCTACAATGAGCAGTTCTTC. Its protein product is CASSARTAYNEQFF.